This TCR beta chain stems from a study of cytomegalovirus exposure and HLA in healthy donors. Study-level points and caveats: Common viral pathogens seemed, in a later analysis, to connect with several of the most significant clusters. Presence/absence analyses treated sequencing depth as roughly uniform across donors.

The CDR3 runs 12 residues. Trimming took off 7 bases at V and 6 bases at J, with 12 bases between the two ends. The germline V gene encodes CDR1 MNHEY and CDR2 SMNVEV (reference sequence). The PCR had 60 Vbeta and 13 Jbeta primers. Assay: immunoSEQ multiplex PCR; the TCRdb copy retains only in-frame clones and omits some. The data show around 200,000 clones, with 65% to 90% seen just once and approximately 2.4% held by the top ten. This clone occurred once. What it binds is unknown. The chain combines TRBV27 with TRBJ1-1; D is perhaps TRBD1 (6 bases). Sequencing was carried out using PBMCs. This TCR came from a woman in her 50s in good health and CMV-seronegative. CDR3 in DNA: TGTGCCAGCAATTCCAGGGGTTCTGAAGCTTTCTTT. Translating it yields CASNSRGSEAFF.